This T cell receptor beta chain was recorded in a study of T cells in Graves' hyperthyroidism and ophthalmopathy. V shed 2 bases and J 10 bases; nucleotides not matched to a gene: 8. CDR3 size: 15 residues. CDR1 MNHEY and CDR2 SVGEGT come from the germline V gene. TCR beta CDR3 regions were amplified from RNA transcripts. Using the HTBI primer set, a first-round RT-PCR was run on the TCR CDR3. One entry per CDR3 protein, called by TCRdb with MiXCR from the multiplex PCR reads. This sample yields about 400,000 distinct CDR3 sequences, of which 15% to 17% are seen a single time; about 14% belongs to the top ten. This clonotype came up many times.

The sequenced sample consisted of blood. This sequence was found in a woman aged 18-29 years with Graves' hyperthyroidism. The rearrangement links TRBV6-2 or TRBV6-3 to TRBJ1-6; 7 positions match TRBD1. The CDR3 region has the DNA TGTGCCAGCAGTTACACTCGGCAGGGGGAGTCACCCCTCCACTTT. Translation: CASSYTRQGESPLHF.